This is a list of T cell receptor beta chains from one sample in a study of blood T cell repertoires in COVID-19. Some clones are missing from TCRdb's copy, which holds only in-frame ones; the method was immunoSEQ multiplex PCR. The sample contains over 150,000 clones, roughly nine tenths of which appear only once. Sequenced input: peripheral blood. The receptors originated from a man aged 18 to 29 who had recovered from COVID-19. CDR3s include the opening cysteine and the closing phenylalanine or tryptophan. The D gene is left open where the match is weak. Expanded clones get a size class; other rows say once, few or many, or leave the size out.

clone_size j_call d_call v_call cdr3_nt cdr3_aa
- TRBJ2-7 TRBD2 TRBV5-1 TGCGCCAGCAGCTTGGGACTAGCGGTATACGAGCAGTACTTC CASSLGLAVYEQYF
- TRBJ2-1 - TRBV2 TGTGCCAGCACAGCAGGGGTCGAAAGGATCAATGAGCAGTTCTTC CASTAGVERINEQFF
- TRBJ1-5 - TRBV5-1 TGCGCCAGCAGCTTGGGTAGAGATCAGCCCCAGCATTTT CASSLGRDQPQHF
once TRBJ2-7 TRBD2 TRBV9 TGTGCCAGCAGCGTAGAAGCGGGGGGCTACGAGCAGTACTTC CASSVEAGGYEQYF
- TRBJ1-4 - TRBV5-4 TGTGCCAGCAGCCGTAGCAATGAAAAACTGTTTTTT CASSRSNEKLFF
- TRBJ2-7 - TRBV6-6 TGTGCCAGCAGTAATTCCAGGGAAATAGTTTACTTCGAGCAGTACTTC CASSNSREIVYFEQYF
- TRBJ2-1 TRBD2 TRBV9 TGTGCCAGCAGCGTAGCAGCGGGGAATGAGCAGTTCTTC CASSVAAGNEQFF
- TRBJ1-4 - TRBV25-1 TGTGCCAGCAGTGAATACGGCCCGATGAGGGAAAAACTGTTTTTT CASSEYGPMREKLFF
- TRBJ2-7 TRBD2 TRBV7-2 TGTGCCAGCAGTAGGACTAGCGGATTCTACGAGCAGTACTTC CASSRTSGFYEQYF
- TRBJ1-2 TRBD1 TRBV30 TGTGCCTGGAGAGACAGGGGCCGTTATGGCTACACCTTC CAWRDRGRYGYTF
once TRBJ2-1 - TRBV29-1 TGCAGCGTTGCGGAGCGGACCTACAATGAGCAGTTCTTC CSVAERTYNEQFF
- TRBJ2-2 - TRBV4-2 TGTGCCAGCAGCCAAGTTACAGGGAACACCGGGGAGCTGTTTTTT CASSQVTGNTGELFF
- TRBJ1-3 - TRBV28 TGTGCCAGCAGCCGGGATTTAATAATAGGCACCATATATTTT CASSRDLIIGTIYF
few TRBJ2-7 - TRBV5-1 TGCGCCAGCAGCTTGGCGGTAACCTACGAGCAGTACTTC CASSLAVTYEQYF
- TRBJ1-5 - TRBV19 TGTGCCAGTAGTCAGGGAAATCAGCCCCAGCATTTT CASSQGNQPQHF
- TRBJ2-5 TRBD2 TRBV4-3 TGCGCCAGCAGCCCTAGCGGGGAATACCAAGAGACCCAGTACTTC CASSPSGEYQETQYF
- TRBJ2-3 TRBD2 TRBV7-2 TGTGCCAGCACTAGCGGTTTCGGCACAGATACGCAGTATTTT CASTSGFGTDTQYF